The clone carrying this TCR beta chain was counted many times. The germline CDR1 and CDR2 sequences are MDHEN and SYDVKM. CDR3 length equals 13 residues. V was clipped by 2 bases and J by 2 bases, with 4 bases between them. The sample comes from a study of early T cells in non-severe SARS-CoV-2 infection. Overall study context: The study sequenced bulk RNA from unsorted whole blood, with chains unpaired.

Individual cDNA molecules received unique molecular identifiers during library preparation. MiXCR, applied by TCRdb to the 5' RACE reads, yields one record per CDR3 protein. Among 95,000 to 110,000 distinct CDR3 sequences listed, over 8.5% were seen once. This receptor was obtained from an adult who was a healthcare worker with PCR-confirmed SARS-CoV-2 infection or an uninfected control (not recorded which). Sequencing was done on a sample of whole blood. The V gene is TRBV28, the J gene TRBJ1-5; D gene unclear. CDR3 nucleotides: TGTGCCAGCAGTTTAGTTGGCAATCAGCCCCAGCATTTT. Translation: CASSLVGNQPQHF.